The entry that follows covers one T cell receptor (beta chain) sequence. Antigen: not known. CDR3 length: 15 residues. V lost 4 bases and J 8 bases, leaving 17 bases between the germline ends. Germline CDR1 and CDR2: MNHEY and SMNVEV (reference sequence). This specimen comes from a study of cytomegalovirus exposure and HLA in healthy donors. Across the whole study: The 120 validation repertoires and the 666 first-cohort repertoires shared a platform, a later analysis reported.

The assay was immunoSEQ multiplex PCR, and TCRdb's table has in-frame clones only and misses some. The profile shows fewer than 85,000 clones, 96% of them singletons. Notes on the study in general: Subsequent analysis of the approximately 130 validation repertoires found a tendency for first-cohort TCR clusters to co-occur. Specificity of a few CMV-associated chains for CMV antigens was verified in vitro. There were about 160 TCR beta chains listed as cytomegalovirus-associated.

The sequence was obtained from a woman in her late teens or twenties in good health and CMV-seronegative. Source material: PBMCs. The rearrangement uses TRBV27 and TRBJ1-4; D is unclear. The CDR3 here is CASSSRGYAREKLFF. CDR3 coding DNA: TGTGCCAGCAGTTCTCGAGGCTATGCTAGGGAAAAACTGTTTTTT. The entire variable domain, with the rest obtained from reference TRBV27 and TRBJ1-4, is as follows: EAQVTQNPRYLITVTGKKLTVTCSQNMNHEYMSWYRQDPGLGLRQIYYSMNVEVTDKGDVPEGYKVSRKEKRNFPLILESPSPNQTSLYFCASSSRGYAREKLFFGSGTQLSVL.